These 31 T cell receptor beta chains were sequenced from one sample in a study of blood T cell repertoires in COVID-19. Generated by immunoSEQ multiplex PCR, the TCRdb table keeps only in-frame clones and is missing some. The data show 250,000 to 300,000 clones, approximately 86% seen once. Material: peripheral blood. The receptor source for this set is a man aged 30 to 45 with active or convalescent COVID-19.

V usage is TRBV4-1 and J usage is TRBJ1-1, with a weak D call TRBD1 (5 bases). V lost 0 bases, J lost 3 bases, and 14 bases lay in between. The CDR3 consists of 16 residues. Germline V gives CDR1 MGHRA, CDR2 YSYEKL. Here the CDR3 DNA reads TGCGCCAGCAGCCAAGATGATGGCGAAGGGGACACTGAAGCTTTCTTT. Translating gives CASSQDDGEGDTEAFF.

The rearrangement links TRBV9 to TRBJ1-6, with D possibly TRBD1 on 5 matching bases. V was shortened by 0 bases and J by 5 bases, with 6 bases between the two germline ends. There are 14 residues in the CDR3. From germline, CDR1 is SGDLS and CDR2 YYNGEE. The CDR3 nucleotides read TGTGCCAGCAGCGTAGTAGGGGATAATTCACCCCTCCACTTT. Translation gives CASSVVGDNSPLHF.

V is TRBV5-4 and J is TRBJ2-2; 9 bases map to TRBD1. Germline V gives CDR1 SGHNT, CDR2 YYREEE (reference sequence). Germline trimming cut 3 bases from V and 6 bases from J; bases unmatched to any gene: 12. This CDR3 spans 17 amino acids. CDR3 nucleotides: TGTGCCAGCAGCTACTCAACCGGGACAGGGTTCCCCGGGGAGCTGTTTTTT. Protein product: CASSYSTGTGFPGELFF.

The V call is TRBV5-1, the J call TRBJ2-7; D is perhaps TRBD2 (5 bases). Germline loops: CDR1 SGHRS, CDR2 YFSETQ. There are 16 residues in the CDR3. The V end lost 4 bases, the J end lost 4 bases, and 21 bases lay between the germline ends. CDR3 region: CASSASERTSLYEQYF. CDR3 nucleotides: TGCGCCAGCAGCGCCTCTGAGCGGACGTCCTTGTACGAGCAGTACTTC.

CDR3 DNA: TGTGCCAGCAGCCAAGATCCGGGGGGCAGGACCTATGGCTACACCTTC. This codes for CASSQDPGGRTYGYTF. This chain joins TRBV3-1 (or the pseudogene TRBV3-2) and TRBJ1-2, with TRBD1 as a possible D gene (6 bases). Germline V gene lookup returns CDR1 LGHDT and CDR2 YNNKEL (reference sequence). This CDR3 is built from 16 residues. Between the trimmed V and J ends, which lost 0 bases and 4 bases, there was a span of 15 bases.

The chain combines TRBV9 with TRBJ1-2, with a possible D match to TRBD1 (5 bases). The germline V and J ends were trimmed by 0 bases and 1 base, with 10 bases remaining between them. The CDR3 runs to 15 residues. CDR1 is SGDLS, CDR2 YYNGEE, per germline. The CDR3 nucleotides are TGTGCCAGCAGCGTAGGCAGTGACAGTAACTATGGCTACACCTTC. Its protein is CASSVGSDSNYGYTF.

The chain couples TRBV5-1 to TRBJ1-2; D may be TRBD1 (6 bases). Trimming pared 4 bases from V and 2 bases from J, leaving 9 bases between. The CDR3 extends over 13 amino acids. In germline, CDR1 is SGHRS, CDR2 YFSETQ. DNA for the CDR3: TGCGCCAGCAGCAAGGACAGAAACTATGGCTACACCTTC. Its protein is CASSKDRNYGYTF.

The chain combines TRBV11-2 with TRBJ2-1; 8 nucleotides align to TRBD2. Trimming cost V 2 bases and J 1 base; bases outside gene matches: 4. The germline gives CDR1 SGHAT, CDR2 FQNNGV. This CDR3 comprises 16 residues. The CDR3 reads CASSLFRGGSYNEQFF. The CDR3 nucleotides read TGTGCCAGCAGCTTATTCCGGGGGGGATCCTACAATGAGCAGTTCTTC.

The rearrangement uses TRBV24-1 and TRBJ1-6; unclear D gene. In germline, CDR1 is KGHDR, CDR2 SFDVKD. The CDR3 contains 15 residues. The V end was cut by 0 bases, the J end by 10 bases, with 12 bases between. As DNA, the CDR3 is TGTGCCACCAGTGATTTGTACAGATCTTGGTCACCCCTCCACTTT. Translating it yields CATSDLYRSWSPLHF.

The J gene is TRBJ1-2, the V gene TRBV3-1 (or the pseudogene TRBV3-2), with 9 bases matching TRBD1. Unmatched junction bases numbered 10, after V lost 4 bases and J lost 4 bases. The length of the CDR3 is 16 residues. The V gene's germline CDR1 is LGHDT and CDR2 YNNKEL (reference sequence). The CDR3 nucleotides read TGTGCCAGCAGCCCCTCCCCGGACAGGGGTCTCTATGGCTACACCTTC. Translation: CASSPSPDRGLYGYTF.

This clone was seen a handful of times. The chain has TRBV9 and TRBJ2-7; tentatively, D is TRBD1 (6 bases). The CDR3 is 15 amino acids. Germline values: CDR1 SGDLS, CDR2 YYNGEE. Trimming removed 0 bases at V and 2 bases at J, with 12 bases between. The CDR3 loop is CASSVGGLNPYEQYF. The CDR3 region has the DNA TGTGCCAGCAGCGTAGGGGGGCTGAACCCCTACGAGCAGTACTTC.

This clone was seen a few times. The chain combines TRBV11-2 with TRBJ1-3; tentatively, D is TRBD1 (5 bases). Germline CDR1 reads SGHAT; CDR2 reads FQNNGV. The CDR3 has 14 amino acids. The V gene lost 6 bases and the J gene lost 3 bases, with 12 bases spanning the gap. The CDR3 is CASRGGTNGNTIYF. The CDR3 DNA follows: TGTGCCAGCAGGGGGGGGACGAATGGAAACACCATATATTTT.

The V gene is TRBV7-9, the J gene TRBJ1-1; D gene uncertain. This CDR3 spans 14 amino acids. The ends were cut back, 2 bases at V and 2 bases at J, with 9 bases in the middle. The germline V gene has CDR1 SEHNR and CDR2 FQNEAQ (reference sequence). This CDR3 is CASSLTTLNTEAFF. The CDR3 nucleotides read TGTGCCAGCAGCTTAACTACGTTAAACACTGAAGCTTTCTTT.

The chain is built from TRBV30 and TRBJ1-1; no clear D gene. CDR3 length: 14 residues. CDR1 and CDR2 (germline): GTSNPN, SVGIG (reference sequence). V lost 7 bases and J lost 1, with 16 bases in between. CDR3 coding DNA: TGTGCCTTCCAAAGACTCCTTGGGAACACTGAAGCTTTCTTT. This encodes CAFQRLLGNTEAFF.

The V call is TRBV5-4, the J call TRBJ2-5; tentatively, D is TRBD2 (5 bases). The germline gives CDR1 SGHNT, CDR2 YYREEE (reference sequence). The CDR3 length is 14 residues. Trimming shortened V by 4 bases and J by 4 bases, and 14 bases separated the two germline ends. Here the CDR3 reads CASSPDGDLETQYF. The CDR3, as DNA: TGTGCCAGCAGCCCTGACGGGGATTTAGAGACCCAGTACTTC.

V and J are TRBV10-3 and TRBJ2-7; a possible D gene is TRBD1 (6 bases). CDR1 is ENHRY and CDR2 is SYGVKD in the germline V gene. The germline V and J ends were trimmed by 6 bases and 3 bases, with 12 bases remaining between them. The CDR3 totals 13 residues. Here the CDR3 reads CAIRGVRGYEQYF. Here the CDR3 DNA reads TGTGCCATCAGGGGGGTCAGGGGCTACGAGCAGTACTTC.

The chain employs TRBV6-2 or TRBV6-3 and TRBJ1-5; no clear D gene. V was shortened by 3 bases and J by 6 bases, with 15 bases between the two germline ends. The CDR3 consists of 15 residues. From germline, CDR1 is MNHEY and CDR2 SVGEGT. The CDR3 here is CASSYSSSRSQPQHF. CDR3 bases: TGTGCCAGCAGTTATAGTTCGTCTCGTTCTCAGCCCCAGCATTTT.

V gene TRBV30 combines with J gene TRBJ2-7; D not resolved. The germline V and J ends were trimmed by 3 bases and 2 bases, with 11 bases remaining between them. Germline V CDR1 and CDR2: GTSNPN, SVGIG (reference sequence). The CDR3 totals 13 residues. The CDR3 reads CAWSLDQTYEQYF. DNA of the CDR3: TGTGCCTGGAGCTTAGATCAAACCTACGAGCAGTACTTC.

This clone is a singleton in its sample. This chain links TRBV5-1 with TRBJ1-3, with D possibly matching TRBD1 (6 bases). V lost 1 base and J 0 bases, leaving 14 bases between the germline ends. From germline, CDR1 is SGHRS and CDR2 YFSETQ. CDR3 length: 17 amino acids. In nucleotides, the CDR3 is TGCGCCAGCAGCTTGCAAGCGGGACACACCTCTGGAAACACCATATATTTT. Its protein product is CASSLQAGHTSGNTIYF. Together with reference TRBV5-1 and TRBJ1-3, the CDR3 gives the full variable domain: KAGVTQTPRYLIKTRGQQVTLSCSPISGHRSVSWYQQTPGQGLQFLFEYFSETQRNKGNFPGRFSGRQFSNSRSEMNVSTLELGDSALYLCASSLQAGHTSGNTIYFGEGSWLTVV.

This sequence joins TRBV19 and TRBJ2-3, with TRBD2 matching 9 bases. The CDR3 has 14 amino acids. The V segment lost 3 bases and the J segment 4 bases; nucleotides outside the gene matches: 2. Germline assignment: CDR1 LNHDA and CDR2 SQIVND (reference sequence). CDR3 amino acids: CASSMGLAPDTQYF. CDR3 DNA: TGTGCCAGTAGTATGGGACTAGCCCCAGATACGCAGTATTTT.

Here the CDR3 reads CAREERGYLPDTQYF. The CDR3 region has the DNA TGTGCCAGGGAGGAAAGGGGGTATCTCCCAGATACGCAGTATTTT. V usage is TRBV2 and J usage is TRBJ2-3; perhaps TRBD1 as D (6 bases). The CDR3 runs to 15 residues. Germline V CDR1 and CDR2: SNHLY, FYNNEI. With 9 bases removed from V and 4 bases from J, the gap between germline ends came to 20 bases.

The J gene is TRBJ1-6, the V gene TRBV27, with 7 bases matching TRBD1. The germline V gene has CDR1 MNHEY and CDR2 SMNVEV (reference sequence). J was trimmed by 7 bases and V by 5 bases; bases with no gene match: 17. CDR3 length: 18 amino acids. As DNA, the CDR3 is TGTGCCAGCAGTGAATTTTCCACATCCGGGACAGTGAATTCACCCCTCCACTTT. This translates into CASSEFSTSGTVNSPLHF.

The chain links TRBV2 to TRBJ2-5; D is unresolved. Trimming removed 4 bases at V and 13 bases at J, with 13 bases between. The CDR3 consists of 11 residues. Germline CDR1 is SNHLY and CDR2 is FYNNEI. The CDR3 loop reads CASSGLETTYF. Written as DNA, the CDR3 is TGTGCCAGCAGTGGTCTAGAAACGACGTACTTC.

This rearrangement joins TRBV5-1 to TRBJ1-4, with 9 positions matching TRBD1. Unmatched junction bases numbered 10, after V lost 5 bases and J lost 8 bases. Germline V gene sequence: CDR1 SGHRS, CDR2 YFSETQ. The CDR3 consists of 15 residues. The CDR3 loop reads CASSHTGGAREKLFF. The CDR3 DNA follows: TGCGCCAGCAGTCATACAGGGGGCGCAAGGGAAAAACTGTTTTTT.

The V call is TRBV7-9, the J call TRBJ1-3, with unresolved D. V was cut by 0 bases and J by 0 bases, with 12 bases left in between. This CDR3 spans 17 amino acids. Germline V gene lookup returns CDR1 SEHNR and CDR2 FQNEAQ (reference sequence). CDR3 sequence (DNA): TGTGCCAGCAGCTTAGCGGTGGCAGGCGTCTCTGGAAACACCATATATTTT. Its protein is CASSLAVAGVSGNTIYF.

The rearrangement joins TRBV6-1 to TRBJ2-5, with 8 positions matching TRBD2. This CDR3 has 16 amino acids. Germline V gene data show CDR1 as MNHNS and CDR2 as SASEGT. The V and J ends lost 3 bases and 13 bases, in that order; junction bases with no gene match: 19. The CDR3 spells CASSDHFGAGGTPTYF. The CDR3 bases are TGTGCCAGCAGTGATCACTTTGGGGCGGGGGGAACCCCGACGTACTTC.

The CDR3 DNA reads as TGTGCCAGCAGCTTACGCGGGGGCCCATACAATGAGCAGTTCTTC. Protein sequence: CASSLRGGPYNEQFF. This sequence joins TRBV7-2 and TRBJ2-1, with a tentative D call TRBD2 (7 bases). From germline, CDR1 is SGHTA and CDR2 FQGNSA. CDR3 length equals 15 residues. Between the trimmed V and J ends, which lost 2 bases and 4 bases, there was a span of 12 bases.

The V gene is TRBV19, the J gene TRBJ2-2; TRBD1 matches 8 bases. CDR1 is LNHDA, CDR2 SQIVND, per germline (reference sequence). This CDR3 comprises 16 residues. With V trimmed by 6 bases and J by 1 base, 7 bases remained unmatched. The CDR3 sequence is CASRDRANRNTGELFF. The CDR3 nucleotides read TGTGCCAGTAGGGACAGGGCTAATCGGAACACCGGGGAGCTGTTTTTT.

The CDR3 DNA is TGTGCCAGCAGCTCAGGACAGGGGGTGGTGGACACTGAAGCTTTCTTT. This translates into CASSSGQGVVDTEAFF. This rearrangement joins TRBV11-2 to TRBJ1-1, with 10 nucleotides matching TRBD1. V trimming: 4 bases; J trimming: 3 bases; junction bases outside the gene matches: 8. Germline V gene lookup returns CDR1 SGHAT and CDR2 FQNNGV. This CDR3 has 16 amino acids.

The CDR3 region has the DNA TGCGCCAGCCTCATAAACGGGGGGGAGACCCAGTACTTC. Encoded protein: CASLINGGETQYF. The chain combines TRBV10-2 with TRBJ2-5, with 7 positions matching TRBD2. The V gene's germline CDR1 is WSHSY and CDR2 SAAADI. The CDR3 has 13 residues. J lost 5 bases, V lost 8 bases, and 8 bases had no gene match.

The CDR3 bases are TGCAGTGCTAGTACCAGGATTGTAGATCAGCCCCAGCATTTT. Translated, it gives CSASTRIVDQPQHF. The rearrangement uses TRBV20-1 and TRBJ1-5; D is uncertain. V was cut by 3 bases and J by 5 bases, with 14 bases left in between. The V gene's germline CDR1 is DFQATT and CDR2 SNEGSKA (reference sequence). The CDR3 spans 14 residues.